Listed here are 14 T cell receptor beta chains from one sample, sequenced in a study of T cell responses to AZD1222 COVID-19 vaccine. The method was immunoSEQ multiplex PCR; TCRdb's version includes in-frame clones alone and lacks a portion of them. The repertoire includes 95,000 to 150,000 clones, roughly 87% of them detected once, and approximately 10% sits in the top ten. Sample: peripheral blood, taken on day 0 of AZD1222 vaccination. Receptors originate from an adult in good health.

J is TRBJ2-2 and V is TRBV7-9; no reliable D call. The CDR3 runs to 13 residues. Per germline, CDR1 SEHNR and CDR2 FQNEAQ (reference sequence). V was trimmed by 1 base and J by 8 bases, leaving 8 bases between them. The CDR3 DNA reads TGTGCCAGCAGCTTAGTATCGATTGGGGAGCTGTTTTTT. Protein product: CASSLVSIGELFF.

The V and J genes are TRBV11-3 and TRBJ2-3; D is possibly TRBD1 or TRBD2 (5 bases each). Germline assignment: CDR1 SGHNT and CDR2 YENEEA. The V gene lost 1 base and the J gene lost 4 bases, with 15 bases spanning the gap. This CDR3 spans 16 amino acids. The CDR3 loop is CASSLVSYGAADTQYF. The CDR3 nucleotides read TGTGCCAGCAGCTTAGTGTCGTACGGGGCGGCAGATACGCAGTATTTT.

The V gene is TRBV27, the J gene TRBJ1-5; a weak D match, TRBD1 (6 bases). The CDR3 spans 14 residues. V was clipped by 0 bases and J by 6 bases, with 9 bases between them. The germline V gene has CDR1 MNHEY and CDR2 SMNVEV (reference sequence). Here the CDR3 DNA reads TGTGCCAGCAGTTTATCAGGGGGAGGTCAGCCCCAGCATTTT. Protein product: CASSLSGGGQPQHF.

The J gene is TRBJ2-7, the V gene TRBV27, with no clear D. Trimming cost V 2 bases and J 3 bases, with 11 bases left between them. The CDR3 length is 14 residues. Germline lookup yields CDR1 MNHEY and CDR2 SMNVEV (reference sequence). CDR3 protein: CASSLGLWGYEQYF. The DNA for the CDR3 is TGTGCCAGCAGTTTAGGTTTGTGGGGCTACGAGCAGTACTTC.

The chain joins TRBV6-5 to TRBJ2-6; 9 bases match TRBD1. CDR3 length: 16 amino acids. The germline V gene has CDR1 MNHEY and CDR2 SVGAGI. Trimming at V came to 2 bases and at J to 2 bases, leaving 1 base not matched to a gene. The DNA of the CDR3 is TGTGCCAGCAGTTACGACAGGGGGACTGGGGCCAACGTCCTGACTTTC. Amino acids: CASSYDRGTGANVLTF.

The chain employs TRBV6-5 and TRBJ2-5; 9 bases match TRBD1. Trimming at V came to 6 bases and at J to 5 bases, leaving 4 bases not matched to a gene. CDR1 is MNHEY and CDR2 is SVGAGI in the germline V gene. There are 13 residues in the CDR3. CDR3 sequence (DNA): TGTGCCAGCAGCCGGGACAGGGACGAGACCCAGTACTTC. This sequence encodes CASSRDRDETQYF.

The V gene is TRBV4-3, the J gene TRBJ1-2; D possibly corresponds to TRBD1 (6 bases). The CDR3 extends over 12 amino acids. Germline V CDR1 and CDR2: LGHNA, YSLEER. V lost 4 bases, J lost 4 bases, and 7 bases lay in between. CDR3 sequence: CASSRGAYGYTF. The DNA for the CDR3 is TGCGCCAGCAGCCGGGGGGCCTATGGCTACACCTTC.

The rearrangement links TRBV13 to TRBJ2-6; possible D gene TRBD1, 8 bases. The V gene lost 4 bases and the J gene lost 1 base, with 20 bases spanning the gap. The germline V gene encodes CDR1 PRHDT and CDR2 FYEKMQ (reference sequence). The length of the CDR3 is 19 residues. The chain's CDR3 is CASSSTGGAVKSGANVLTF. CDR3 bases: TGTGCCAGCAGCTCCACAGGGGGGGCAGTTAAATCTGGGGCCAACGTCCTGACTTTC.

The V call is TRBV11-3, the J call TRBJ2-4; 11 bases line up with TRBD1. CDR1 is SGHNT, CDR2 YENEEA, per germline. This CDR3 is built from 18 residues. Trimming removed 5 bases from V and 0 bases from J; junction bases left unmatched: 9. The CDR3 DNA reads as TGTGCCAGCAGCCCAGGGGGACAGGGGGGCTTAGCCAAAAACATTCAGTACTTC. It encodes CASSPGGQGGLAKNIQYF.

The chain joins TRBV4-2 to TRBJ2-3; 8 positions match TRBD2. The length of the CDR3 is 17 residues. Germline V gene sequence: CDR1 LGHNA, CDR2 YNFKEQ. The trim removed 1 base at V and 6 bases at J, leaving 12 bases unmatched. The CDR3 loop reads CASSQGGHKAGADTQYF. The CDR3 DNA is TGTGCCAGCAGCCAAGGGGGTCACAAAGCGGGGGCGGATACGCAGTATTTT.

The chain uses TRBV4-3 and TRBJ2-7; 13 nucleotides agree with TRBD2. The CDR3 has 18 residues. Germline CDR1 reads LGHNA; CDR2 reads YSLEER. V lost 4 bases to trimming and J lost 1 base; unmatched junction nucleotides: 10. CDR3 amino acids: CASSPGRTSGGVSYEQYF. In DNA form, the CDR3 reads TGCGCCAGCAGCCCGGGGAGGACTAGCGGGGGAGTTTCCTACGAGCAGTACTTC.

V usage is TRBV27 and J usage is TRBJ1-2, with D perhaps matching TRBD1 (5 bases). This CDR3 spans 13 amino acids. From germline, CDR1 is MNHEY and CDR2 SMNVEV (reference sequence). Trimming pared 2 bases from V and 8 bases from J, leaving 12 bases between. The CDR3 DNA is TGTGCCAGCAGTTTAAGACAGAGTTTCGGCTACACCTTC. It specifies CASSLRQSFGYTF.

The chain couples TRBV3-1 (or the pseudogene TRBV3-2) to TRBJ2-2; the D gene is possibly TRBD1 (6 bases). The CDR3 is 16 amino acids. Germline V gene sequence: CDR1 LGHDT, CDR2 YNNKEL (reference sequence). The V end lost 3 bases, the J end lost 7 bases, and 18 bases lay between the germline ends. In DNA form, the CDR3 reads TGTGCCAGCAGCCAGAGGACAGCTTCCAGCAACGGGGAGCTGTTTTTT. Amino acids: CASSQRTASSNGELFF.

This sequence joins TRBV11-2 and TRBJ1-3; D possibly corresponds to TRBD1 (5 bases). The CDR3 contains 17 residues. The V gene lost 0 bases and the J gene lost 3 bases, with 15 bases spanning the gap. Per the germline V gene, CDR1 is SGHAT and CDR2 is FQNNGV. CDR3 bases: TGTGCCAGCAGCTTAGAGCCGGGGCGCGCAGATGGAAACACCATATATTTT. Its protein product is CASSLEPGRADGNTIYF.